The T cell receptor beta chain under discussion was sequenced for a study of blood T cell repertoires in COVID-19. For the study at large: Samples taken during acute and convalescent COVID-19 were collected in the United States, Italy and Spain.

Assay used: immunoSEQ multiplex PCR; TCRdb lists only in-frame clones, some missing. The sample includes roughly 200,000 clones, just over 85% of them seen just once. The TCR comes from a man older than 75 with acute or convalescent COVID-19. The specimen sequenced was peripheral blood.

The CDR3 loop reads CSVDQWPQETQYF. The CDR3 DNA follows: TGCAGCGTTGACCAGTGGCCCCAAGAGACCCAGTACTTC. J is TRBJ2-5 and V is TRBV29-1; D gene uncertain. V gave up 3 bases and J gave up 1 base, with 9 bases separating them. CDR1 and CDR2 (germline): SQVTM, ANQGSEA. The CDR3 has 13 amino acids.